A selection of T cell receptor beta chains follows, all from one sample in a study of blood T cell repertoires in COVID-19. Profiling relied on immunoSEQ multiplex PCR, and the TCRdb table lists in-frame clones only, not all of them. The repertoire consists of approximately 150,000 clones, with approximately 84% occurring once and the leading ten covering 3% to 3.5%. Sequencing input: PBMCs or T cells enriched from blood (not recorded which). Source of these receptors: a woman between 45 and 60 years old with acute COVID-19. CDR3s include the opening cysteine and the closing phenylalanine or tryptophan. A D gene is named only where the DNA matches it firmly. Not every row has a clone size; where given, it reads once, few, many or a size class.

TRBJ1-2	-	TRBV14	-	TGTGCCAGCAGCCAAGATCGGGTGACCAGCCGCTTC	CASSQDRVTSRF
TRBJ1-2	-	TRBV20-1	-	TGCAGTGCTAGTAAACAGGGAGAGGGCTACACCTTC	CSASKQGEGYTF
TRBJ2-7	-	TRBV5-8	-	TGTGCCAGCAGTCCGTTCTACGAGCAGTACTTC	CASSPFYEQYF
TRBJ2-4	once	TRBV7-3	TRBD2	TGTGCCAGCAGCTTAGGCGGGCAAGCGGGAGCGGCAAACATTCAGTACTTC	CASSLGGQAGAANIQYF
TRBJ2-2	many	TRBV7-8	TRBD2	TGTGCCAGCAGCCTTGGACTAGCTGCGAACACCGGGGAGCTGTTTTTT	CASSLGLAANTGELFF
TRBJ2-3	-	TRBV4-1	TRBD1	TGCGCCAGCAGCCAAGAGACCGGGACAGGCACAGATACGCAGTATTTT	CASSQETGTGTDTQYF
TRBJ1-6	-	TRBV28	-	TGTGCCAGCAGTTTGGACAGCTCCTATAATTCACCCCTCCACTTT	CASSLDSSYNSPLHF
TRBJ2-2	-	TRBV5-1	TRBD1	TGCGCCAGCACCCTAGGGGGCGGTACCGGGGAGCTGTTTTTT	CASTLGGGTGELFF
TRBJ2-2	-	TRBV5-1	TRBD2	TGCGCCAGCAGCTTGAGGCTAGCGGCGAACACCGGGGAGCTGTTTTTT	CASSLRLAANTGELFF
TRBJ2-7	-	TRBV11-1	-	TGTGCCAGCAGCTATCCACAAGGAGTGGGCTCCTACGAGCAGTACTTC	CASSYPQGVGSYEQYF
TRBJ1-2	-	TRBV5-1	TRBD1	TGCGCCAGCAGCGAGGCGACAGGGGACATAATCTATGGCTACACCTTC	CASSEATGDIIYGYTF
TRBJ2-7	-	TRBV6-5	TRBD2	TGTGCCAGCAGTTACTCAGGGCGGGGGTCCTACGAGCAGTACTTC	CASSYSGRGSYEQYF
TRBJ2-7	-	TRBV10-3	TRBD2	TGTGCCACCTCCTTAGAGGGAGGGCCTATGGGCGAGCAGTACTTC	CATSLEGGPMGEQYF
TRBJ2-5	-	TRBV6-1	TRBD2	TGTGCCAGCAGTGACCAGGGGACTAGCCAAGAGACCCAGTACTTC	CASSDQGTSQETQYF
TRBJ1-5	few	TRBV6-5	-	TGTGCCAGCAGATCCACGGTGCAACAGCCCCAGCATTTT	CASRSTVQQPQHF
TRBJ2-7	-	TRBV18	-	TGTGCCAGCTCACCTTTCGCCAGGGAATCGTACGAGCAGTACTTC	CASSPFARESYEQYF
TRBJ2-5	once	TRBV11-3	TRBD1	TGTGCCAGCAGGTTGGGGACAGGGGCAGAGACCCAGTACTTC	CASRLGTGAETQYF
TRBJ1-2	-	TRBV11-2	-	TGTGCCAGCAGCTTAGATCTGGCGAGGAACTATGGCTACACCTTC	CASSLDLARNYGYTF
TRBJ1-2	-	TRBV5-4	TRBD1	TGTGCCAGCAGCTTAACAGGGGAGAATTATGGCTACACCTTC	CASSLTGENYGYTF
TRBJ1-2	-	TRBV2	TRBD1	TGTGCCAGCCGCCGAACCGGGACAGGAATTGAAGGCTACACCTTC	CASRRTGTGIEGYTF
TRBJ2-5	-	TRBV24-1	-	TGTGCCACCAGTGATTCCGGACGAACAGGGACCCAGTACTTC	CATSDSGRTGTQYF
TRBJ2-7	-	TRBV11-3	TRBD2	TGTGCCAGCAGCCCGGGACTAGCGGAAGACGAGCAGTACTTC	CASSPGLAEDEQYF
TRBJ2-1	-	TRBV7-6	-	TGTGCCAGCAGCGCCGGGAGCCGAAATGAGCAGTTCTTC	CASSAGSRNEQFF
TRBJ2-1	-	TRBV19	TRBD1	TGTGCCAGTAGTACCGGGGACAGGGGTTATGGTGAGCAGTTCTTC	CASSTGDRGYGEQFF
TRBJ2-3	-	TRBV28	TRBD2	TGTGCCAGCAGCTTACTAGCGGGAAGCACAAATACGCAGTATTTT	CASSLLAGSTNTQYF
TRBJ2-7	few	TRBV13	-	TGTGCCAGCAGCTTAGGCCGGTACGAGCAGTACTTC	CASSLGRYEQYF
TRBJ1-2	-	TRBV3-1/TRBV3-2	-	TGTGCCAGCAGCCAAGAGGGCCGTGGCTACACCTTC	CASSQEGRGYTF
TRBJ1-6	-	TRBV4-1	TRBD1	TGCGCCAGCAGCCTCAGAGACAGGGATAATTCACCCCTCCACTTT	CASSLRDRDNSPLHF
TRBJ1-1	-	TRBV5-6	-	TGTGCCAGCAGCTTGGGTGAAGCGAAAGCTTTCTTT	CASSLGEAKAFF
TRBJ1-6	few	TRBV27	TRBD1	TGTGCCAGCCGTCGGAGGATGAGGGGGACAGTAGATAATTCACCCCTCCACTTT	CASRRRMRGTVDNSPLHF
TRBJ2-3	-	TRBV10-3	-	TGTGCCATCAGTGAATTAGCGGAGCTAGGCACAGATACGCAGTATTTT	CAISELAELGTDTQYF
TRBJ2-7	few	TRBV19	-	TGTGCCAGTAGTCTAGAAGGAGGACCTACGAGTAAGCAGTACTTC	CASSLEGGPTSKQYF
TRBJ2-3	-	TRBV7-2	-	TGTGCCAGCAGCTTCGGGAGTACAGATACGCAGTATTTT	CASSFGSTDTQYF
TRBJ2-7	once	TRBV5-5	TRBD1	TGTGCCAGCATATTTTCCGGGACAGGGTTCTACGAGCAGTACTTC	CASIFSGTGFYEQYF
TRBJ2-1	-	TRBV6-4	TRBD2	TGTGCCAGCAGTGGACTAGCGGGAGATGAGCAGTTCTTC	CASSGLAGDEQFF
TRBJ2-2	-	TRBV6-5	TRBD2	TGTGCCAGCAGTTACTCGACTAGCGGGATCACCGGGGAGCTGTTTTTT	CASSYSTSGITGELFF
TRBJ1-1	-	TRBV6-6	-	TGTGCCAGCAGTTACCGCGGTGGTGAGGCTGAAGCTTTCTTT	CASSYRGGEAEAFF
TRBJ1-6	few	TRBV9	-	TGTGCCAGCAGCGCAGGAGGGGCAGATCATAATTCACCCCTCCACTTT	CASSAGGADHNSPLHF
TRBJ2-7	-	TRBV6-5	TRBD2	TGTGCCAGCATCTCCCGGGGGGTTATCTACGAGCAGTACTTC	CASISRGVIYEQYF
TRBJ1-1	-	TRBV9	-	TGTGCCAGCAGCGATCCTGGGGGGAAGATGAACACTGAAGCTTTCTTT	CASSDPGGKMNTEAFF
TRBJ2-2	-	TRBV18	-	TGTGCCAGCTCACCCATCGGGGGCACCGGGGAGCTGTTTTTT	CASSPIGGTGELFF
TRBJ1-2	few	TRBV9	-	TGTGCCAGCACCAGATTCGAAGGGGCGGAAGGCTACACCTTC	CASTRFEGAEGYTF